The rows below give T cell receptor beta chains drawn from one sample of a study of cytomegalovirus exposure and HLA in healthy donors. Sequencing used immunoSEQ multiplex PCR; TCRdb keeps in-frame clones, though not all of them. This table holds fewer than 200,000 clones, around 80% found once. The source material was PBMCs. Receptor source: a woman in her forties or fifties in good health and CMV-seropositive. Each CDR3 is given with its conserved first and last residue.

TRBV7-2	TRBJ2-3	CASSSLAGAGTDTQYF
TRBV4-3	TRBJ2-7	CASSQEWTPPSYEQYF
TRBV29-1	TRBJ1-2	CSVGEGTNYGYTF
TRBV19	TRBJ2-7	CASSTLQAYEQYF
TRBV25-1	TRBJ1-2	CATQRAADYGYTF
TRBV7-3	TRBJ1-1	CASSITGTGNTEAFF
TRBV5-6	TRBJ2-1	CASSGRIAHTSGGSNEQFF
TRBV10-3	TRBJ2-2	CAISGTAPNTGELFF
TRBV10-2	TRBJ2-5	CASSFTGGGETQYF
TRBV15	TRBJ2-1	CATSRDPLATEQFF
TRBV4-3	TRBJ1-4	CASSPSSGFNEKLFF